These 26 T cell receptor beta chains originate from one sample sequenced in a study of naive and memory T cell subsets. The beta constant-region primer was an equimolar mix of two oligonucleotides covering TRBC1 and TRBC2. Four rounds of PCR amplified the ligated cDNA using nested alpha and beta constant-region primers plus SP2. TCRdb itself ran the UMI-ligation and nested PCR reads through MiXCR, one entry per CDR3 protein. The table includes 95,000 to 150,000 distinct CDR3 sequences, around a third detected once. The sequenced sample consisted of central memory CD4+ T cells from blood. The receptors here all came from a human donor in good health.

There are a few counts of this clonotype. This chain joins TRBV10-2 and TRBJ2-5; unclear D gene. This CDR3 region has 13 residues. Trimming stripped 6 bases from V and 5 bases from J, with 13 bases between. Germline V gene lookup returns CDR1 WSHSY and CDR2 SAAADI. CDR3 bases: TGCGCCAGCAGCGGAGAGAGGTCTGAGACCCAGTACTTC. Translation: CASSGERSETQYF.

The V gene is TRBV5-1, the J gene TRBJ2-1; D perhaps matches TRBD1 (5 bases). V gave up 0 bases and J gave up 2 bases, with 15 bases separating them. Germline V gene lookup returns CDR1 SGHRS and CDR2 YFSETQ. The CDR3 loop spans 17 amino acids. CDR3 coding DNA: TGCGCCAGCAGCTTGGGTCTGCTGGGGCAGACCTACAATGAGCAGTTCTTC. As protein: CASSLGLLGQTYNEQFF.

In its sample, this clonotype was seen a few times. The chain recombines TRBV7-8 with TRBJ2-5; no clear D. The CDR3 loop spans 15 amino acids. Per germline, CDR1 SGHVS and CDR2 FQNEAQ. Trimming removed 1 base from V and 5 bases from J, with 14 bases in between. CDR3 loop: CASSLGQIRKETQYF. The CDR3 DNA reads TGTGCCAGCAGCTTAGGGCAGATAAGAAAGGAGACCCAGTACTTC.

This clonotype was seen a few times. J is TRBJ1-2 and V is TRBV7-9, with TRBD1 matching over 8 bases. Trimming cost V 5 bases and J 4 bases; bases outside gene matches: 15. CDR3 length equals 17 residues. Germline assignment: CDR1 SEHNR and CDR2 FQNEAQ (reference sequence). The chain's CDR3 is CASSPQGARYRVYGYTF. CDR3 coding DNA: TGTGCCAGCAGCCCCCAGGGGGCGCGGTATCGGGTCTATGGCTACACCTTC.

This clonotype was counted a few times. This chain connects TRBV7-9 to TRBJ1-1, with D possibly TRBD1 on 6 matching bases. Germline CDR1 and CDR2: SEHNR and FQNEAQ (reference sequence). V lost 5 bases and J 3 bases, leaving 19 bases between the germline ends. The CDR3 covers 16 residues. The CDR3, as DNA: TGTGCCAGCAGCACGGGGGGCTTTTTCCGATACACTGAAGCTTTCTTT. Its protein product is CASSTGGFFRYTEAFF.

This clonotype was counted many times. The CDR3 protein is CASRMGASNHNEQFF. The CDR3 DNA reads as TGTGCCAGCAGGATGGGAGCTTCGAACCACAATGAGCAGTTCTTC. The chain combines TRBV5-5 with TRBJ2-1; D might be TRBD2 (5 bases). The CDR3 has 15 residues. Trimming cost V 5 bases and J 5 bases, with 17 bases left between them. Germline V gene sequence: CDR1 SGHKS, CDR2 YYEKEE (reference sequence).

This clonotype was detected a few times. CDR3 coding DNA: TGCAGTGCTAGAGATAGGGGTGAAGCTTTCTTT. Its protein product is CSARDRGEAFF. The chain combines TRBV20-1 with TRBJ1-1; D is perhaps TRBD1 (5 bases). V lost 0 bases, J lost 7 bases, and 6 bases lay in between. Germline V lookup: CDR1 DFQATT, CDR2 SNEGSKA (reference sequence). The CDR3 contains 11 residues.

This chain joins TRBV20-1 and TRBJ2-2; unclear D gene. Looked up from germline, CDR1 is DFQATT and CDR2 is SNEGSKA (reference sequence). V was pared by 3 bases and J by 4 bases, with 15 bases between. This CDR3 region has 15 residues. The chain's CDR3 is CSASRPLGFTGELFF. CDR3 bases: TGCAGTGCTAGCCGTCCATTAGGTTTCACCGGGGAGCTGTTTTTT.

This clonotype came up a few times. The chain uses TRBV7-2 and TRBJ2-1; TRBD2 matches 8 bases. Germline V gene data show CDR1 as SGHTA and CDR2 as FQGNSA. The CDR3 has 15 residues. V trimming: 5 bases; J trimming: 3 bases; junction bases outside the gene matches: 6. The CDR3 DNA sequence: TGTGCCAGCAGCAAACCGGGACTAGACTACAATGAGCAGTTCTTC. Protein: CASSKPGLDYNEQFF.

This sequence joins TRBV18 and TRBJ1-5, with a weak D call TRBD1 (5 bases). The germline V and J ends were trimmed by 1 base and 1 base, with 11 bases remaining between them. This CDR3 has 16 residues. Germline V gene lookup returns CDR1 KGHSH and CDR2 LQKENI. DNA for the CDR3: TGTGCCAGCTCACCACAACGGCAGGGAAGCAATCAGCCCCAGCATTTT. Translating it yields CASSPQRQGSNQPQHF. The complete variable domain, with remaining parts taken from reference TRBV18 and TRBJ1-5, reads NAGVMQNPRHLVRRRGQEARLRCSPMKGHSHVYWYRQLPEEGLKFMVYLQKENIIDESGMPKERFSAEFPKEGPSILRIQQVVRGDSAAYFCASSPQRQGSNQPQHFGDGTRLSIL.

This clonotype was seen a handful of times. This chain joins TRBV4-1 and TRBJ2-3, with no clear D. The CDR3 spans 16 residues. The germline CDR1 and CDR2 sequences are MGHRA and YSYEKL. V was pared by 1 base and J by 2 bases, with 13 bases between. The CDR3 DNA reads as TGCGCCAGCAGCCAAGGCTCTGATTTCTACACAGATACGCAGTATTTT. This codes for CASSQGSDFYTDTQYF.

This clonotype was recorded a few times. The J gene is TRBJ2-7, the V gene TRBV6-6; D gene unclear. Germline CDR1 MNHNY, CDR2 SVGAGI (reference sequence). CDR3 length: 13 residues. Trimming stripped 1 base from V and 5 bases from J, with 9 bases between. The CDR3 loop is CASSYFGRDEQYF. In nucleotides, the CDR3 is TGTGCCAGCAGTTACTTTGGAAGGGACGAGCAGTACTTC.

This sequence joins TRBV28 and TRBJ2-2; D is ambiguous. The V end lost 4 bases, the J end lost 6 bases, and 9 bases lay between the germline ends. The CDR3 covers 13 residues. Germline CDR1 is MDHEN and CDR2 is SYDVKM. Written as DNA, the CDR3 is TGTGCCAGCAGTTCTCCCGGTCCCGGGGAGCTGTTTTTT. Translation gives CASSSPGPGELFF.

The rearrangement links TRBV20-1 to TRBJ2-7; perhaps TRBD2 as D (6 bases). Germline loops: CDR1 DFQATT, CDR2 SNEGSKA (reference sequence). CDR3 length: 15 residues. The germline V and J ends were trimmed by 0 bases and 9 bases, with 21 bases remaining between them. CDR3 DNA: TGCAGTGCTAGAGATCCCGGTCAACACGGGACTCGGCAGTACTTC. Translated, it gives CSARDPGQHGTRQYF.

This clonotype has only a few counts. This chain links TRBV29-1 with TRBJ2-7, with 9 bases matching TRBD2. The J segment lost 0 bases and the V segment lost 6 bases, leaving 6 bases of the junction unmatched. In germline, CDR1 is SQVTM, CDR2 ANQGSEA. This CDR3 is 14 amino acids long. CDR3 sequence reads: CSVRGGLSSYEQYF. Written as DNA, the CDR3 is TGCAGCGTGCGGGGGGGGCTGAGCTCCTACGAGCAGTACTTC.

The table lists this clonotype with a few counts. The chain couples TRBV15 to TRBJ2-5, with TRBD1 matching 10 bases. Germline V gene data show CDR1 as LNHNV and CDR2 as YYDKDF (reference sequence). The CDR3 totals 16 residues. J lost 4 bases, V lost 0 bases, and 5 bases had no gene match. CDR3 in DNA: TGTGCCACCAGCAGAGAAAGGGACAGGGGTTCAGAGACCCAGTACTTC. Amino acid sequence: CATSRERDRGSETQYF.

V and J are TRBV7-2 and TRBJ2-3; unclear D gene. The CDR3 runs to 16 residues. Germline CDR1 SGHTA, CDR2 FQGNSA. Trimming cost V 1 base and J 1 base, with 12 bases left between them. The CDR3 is CASSLGVGWGTDTQYF. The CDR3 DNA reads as TGTGCCAGCAGCTTAGGGGTCGGGTGGGGCACAGATACGCAGTATTTT. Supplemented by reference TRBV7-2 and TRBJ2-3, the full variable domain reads GAGVSQSPSNKVTEKGKDVELRCDPISGHTALYWYRQSLGQGLEFLIYFQGNSAPDKSGLPSDRFSAERTGGSVSTLTIQRTQQEDSAVYLCASSLGVGWGTDTQYFGPGTRLTVL.

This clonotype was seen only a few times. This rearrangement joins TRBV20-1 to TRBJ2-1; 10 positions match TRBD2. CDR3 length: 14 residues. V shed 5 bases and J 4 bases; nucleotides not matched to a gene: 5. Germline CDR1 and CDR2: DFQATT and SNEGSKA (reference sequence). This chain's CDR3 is CSASLAGVYNEQFF. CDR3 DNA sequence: TGCAGTGCTTCTCTAGCGGGAGTGTACAATGAGCAGTTCTTC.

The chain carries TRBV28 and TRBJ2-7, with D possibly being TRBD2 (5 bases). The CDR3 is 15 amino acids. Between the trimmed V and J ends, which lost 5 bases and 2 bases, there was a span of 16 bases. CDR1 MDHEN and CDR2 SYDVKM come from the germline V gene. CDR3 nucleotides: TGTGCCAGCAGTCCCCTCCCACTAGTTACCTACGAGCAGTACTTC. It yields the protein CASSPLPLVTYEQYF.

The CDR3 spells CAITDHNEQFF. In nucleotides, the CDR3 is TGTGCCATCACAGACCACAATGAGCAGTTCTTC. The rearrangement joins TRBV10-3 to TRBJ2-1; D unresolved. Germline lookup yields CDR1 ENHRY and CDR2 SYGVKD. Trimming removed 7 bases at V and 5 bases at J, with 6 bases between. The CDR3 extends over 11 amino acids.

The CDR3 protein is CSARDLGLAVWTQYF. In DNA form, the CDR3 reads TGCAGTGCTAGAGATCTGGGACTAGCGGTTTGGACCCAGTACTTC. This rearrangement joins TRBV20-1 to TRBJ2-5; 11 bases line up with TRBD2. The germline V gene has CDR1 DFQATT and CDR2 SNEGSKA (reference sequence). CDR3 size: 15 residues. Unmatched junction bases numbered 7, after V lost 0 bases and J lost 7 bases.

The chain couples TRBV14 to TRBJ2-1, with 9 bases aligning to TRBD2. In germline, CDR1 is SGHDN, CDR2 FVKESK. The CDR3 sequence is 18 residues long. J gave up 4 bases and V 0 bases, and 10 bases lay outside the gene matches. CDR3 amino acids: CASSQDFASGNFYNEQFF. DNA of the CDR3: TGTGCCAGCAGCCAAGATTTTGCTAGCGGGAATTTTTACAATGAGCAGTTCTTC.

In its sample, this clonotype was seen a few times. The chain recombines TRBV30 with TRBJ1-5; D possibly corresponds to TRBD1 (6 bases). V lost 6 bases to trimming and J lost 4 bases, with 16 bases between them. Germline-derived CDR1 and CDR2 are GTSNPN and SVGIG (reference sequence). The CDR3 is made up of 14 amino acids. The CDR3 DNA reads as TGTGCCTGTTCCGTAGGACAGCCTAATCAGCCCCAGCATTTT. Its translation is CACSVGQPNQPQHF.

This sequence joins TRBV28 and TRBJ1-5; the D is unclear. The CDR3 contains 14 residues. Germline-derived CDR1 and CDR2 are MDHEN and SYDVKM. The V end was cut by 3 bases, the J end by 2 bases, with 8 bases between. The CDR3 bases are TGTGCCAGCAGTTTTTCAGCGGGCAATCAGCCCCAGCATTTT. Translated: CASSFSAGNQPQHF.

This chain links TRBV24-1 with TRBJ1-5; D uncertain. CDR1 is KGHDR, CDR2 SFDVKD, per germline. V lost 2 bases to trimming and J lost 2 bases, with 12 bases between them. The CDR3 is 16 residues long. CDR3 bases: TGTGCCACCAGTGATTCCGATCAAGGAGGCAATCAGCCCCAGCATTTT. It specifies CATSDSDQGGNQPQHF.

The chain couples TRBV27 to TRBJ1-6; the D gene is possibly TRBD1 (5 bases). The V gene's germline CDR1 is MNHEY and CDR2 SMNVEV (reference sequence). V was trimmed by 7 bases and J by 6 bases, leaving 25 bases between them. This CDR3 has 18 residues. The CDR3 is CASNLGEEGPLTNSPLHF. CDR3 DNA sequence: TGTGCCAGCAACTTGGGTGAGGAGGGACCCCTTACTAATTCACCCCTCCACTTT.